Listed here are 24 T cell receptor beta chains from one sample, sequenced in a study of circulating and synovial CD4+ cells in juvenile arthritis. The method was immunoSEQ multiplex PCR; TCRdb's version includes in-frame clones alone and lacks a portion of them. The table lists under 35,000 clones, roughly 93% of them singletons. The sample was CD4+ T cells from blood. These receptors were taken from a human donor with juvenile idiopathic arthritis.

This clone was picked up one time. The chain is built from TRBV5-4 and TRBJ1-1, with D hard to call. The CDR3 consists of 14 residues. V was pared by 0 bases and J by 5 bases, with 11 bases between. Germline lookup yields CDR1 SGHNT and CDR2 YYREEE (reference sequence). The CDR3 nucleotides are TGTGCCAGCAGCTTGGGGGCGGGGATGACTGAAGCTTTCTTT. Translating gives CASSLGAGMTEAFF.

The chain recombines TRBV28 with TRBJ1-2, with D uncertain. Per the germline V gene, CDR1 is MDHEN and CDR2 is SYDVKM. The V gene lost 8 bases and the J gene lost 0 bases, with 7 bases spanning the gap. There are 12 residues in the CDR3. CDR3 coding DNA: TGTGCCAGCTTCGCAGCTAACTATGGCTACACCTTC. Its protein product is CASFAANYGYTF.

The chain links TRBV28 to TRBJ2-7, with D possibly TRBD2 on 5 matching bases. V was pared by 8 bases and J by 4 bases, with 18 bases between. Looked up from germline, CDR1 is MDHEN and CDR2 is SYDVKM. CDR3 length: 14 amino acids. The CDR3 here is CASQKDGGTYEQYF. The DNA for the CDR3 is TGTGCCAGCCAGAAGGACGGAGGCACTTACGAGCAGTACTTC.

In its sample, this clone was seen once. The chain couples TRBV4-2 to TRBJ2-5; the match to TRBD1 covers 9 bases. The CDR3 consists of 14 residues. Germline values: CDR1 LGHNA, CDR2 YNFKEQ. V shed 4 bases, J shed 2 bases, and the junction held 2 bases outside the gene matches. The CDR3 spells CASSLGQGQETQYF. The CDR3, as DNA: TGTGCCAGCAGCCTAGGACAGGGGCAAGAGACCCAGTACTTC.

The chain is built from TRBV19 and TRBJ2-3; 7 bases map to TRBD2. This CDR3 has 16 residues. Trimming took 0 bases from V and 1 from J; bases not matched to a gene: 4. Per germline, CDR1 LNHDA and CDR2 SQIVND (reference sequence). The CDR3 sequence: CASSIDQRGRTDTQYF. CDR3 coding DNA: TGTGCCAGTAGTATAGACCAGCGGGGCCGCACAGATACGCAGTATTTT.

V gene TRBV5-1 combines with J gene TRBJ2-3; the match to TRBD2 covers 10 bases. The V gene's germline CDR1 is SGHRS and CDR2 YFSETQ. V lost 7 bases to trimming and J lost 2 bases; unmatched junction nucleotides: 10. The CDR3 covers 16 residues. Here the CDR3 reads CASWSTSGSSTDTQYF. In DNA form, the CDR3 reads TGCGCCAGCTGGTCGACTAGCGGGTCTTCCACAGATACGCAGTATTTT.

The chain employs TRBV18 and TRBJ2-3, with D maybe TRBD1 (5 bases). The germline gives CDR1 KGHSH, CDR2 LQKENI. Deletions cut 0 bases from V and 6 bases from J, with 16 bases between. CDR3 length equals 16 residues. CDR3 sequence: CASSPPIRVESDTQYF. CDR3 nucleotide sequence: TGTGCCAGCTCACCACCGATCAGGGTAGAGTCCGATACGCAGTATTTT.

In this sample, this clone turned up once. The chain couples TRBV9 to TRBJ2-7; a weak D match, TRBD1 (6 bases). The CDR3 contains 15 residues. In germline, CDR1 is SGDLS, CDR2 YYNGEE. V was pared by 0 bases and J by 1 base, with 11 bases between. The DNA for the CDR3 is TGTGCCAGCAGCGTAGCGGGACAACTATCCTACGAGCAGTACTTC. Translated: CASSVAGQLSYEQYF.

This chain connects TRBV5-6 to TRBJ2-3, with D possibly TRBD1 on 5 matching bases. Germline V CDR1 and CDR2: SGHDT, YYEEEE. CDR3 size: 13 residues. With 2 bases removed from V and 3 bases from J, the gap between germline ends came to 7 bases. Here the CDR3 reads CASSLKGTDTQYF. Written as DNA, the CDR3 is TGTGCCAGCAGCTTAAAGGGGACAGATACGCAGTATTTT.

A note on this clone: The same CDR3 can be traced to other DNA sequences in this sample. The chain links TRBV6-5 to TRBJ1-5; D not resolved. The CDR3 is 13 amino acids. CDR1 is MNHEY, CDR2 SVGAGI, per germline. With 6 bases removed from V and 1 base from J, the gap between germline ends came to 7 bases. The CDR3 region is CASRGGSNQPQHF. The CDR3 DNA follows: TGTGCCAGCAGGGGAGGGAGCAATCAGCCCCAGCATTTT.

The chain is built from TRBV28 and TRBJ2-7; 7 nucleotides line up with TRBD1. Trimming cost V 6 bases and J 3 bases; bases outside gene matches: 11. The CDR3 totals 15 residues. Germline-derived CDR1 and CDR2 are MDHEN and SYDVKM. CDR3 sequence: CASSRTRQGVYEQYF. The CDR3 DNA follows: TGTGCCAGCAGCCGTACTCGACAGGGCGTCTACGAGCAGTACTTC.

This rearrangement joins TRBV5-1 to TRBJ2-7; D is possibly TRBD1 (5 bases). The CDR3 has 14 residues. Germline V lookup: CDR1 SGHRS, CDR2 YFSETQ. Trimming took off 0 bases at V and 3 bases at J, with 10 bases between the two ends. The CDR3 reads CASSLGQTYYEQYF. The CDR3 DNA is TGCGCCAGCAGCTTGGGACAGACGTACTACGAGCAGTACTTC.

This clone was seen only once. This chain's CDR3 is CASSLRLAGDYEQYF. The CDR3 DNA follows: TGTGCCAGCAGCTTAAGACTAGCGGGAGATTACGAGCAGTACTTC. This sequence joins TRBV7-2 and TRBJ2-7; 12 positions match TRBD2. The V segment lost 2 bases and the J segment 4 bases; nucleotides outside the gene matches: 3. Germline CDR1 SGHTA, CDR2 FQGNSA. CDR3 size: 15 residues.

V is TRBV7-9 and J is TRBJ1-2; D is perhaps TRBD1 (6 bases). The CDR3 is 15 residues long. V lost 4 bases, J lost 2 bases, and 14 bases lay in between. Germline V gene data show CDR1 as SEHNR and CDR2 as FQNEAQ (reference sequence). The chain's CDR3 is CASSSRDTLNYGYTF. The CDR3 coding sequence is TGTGCCAGCAGCTCCCGGGACACCCTCAACTATGGCTACACCTTC. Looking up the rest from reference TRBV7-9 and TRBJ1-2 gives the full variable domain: DTGVSQNPRHKITKRGQNVTFRCDPISEHNRLYWYRQTLGQGPEFLTYFQNEAQLEKSRLLSDRFSAERPKGSFSTLEIQRTEQGDSAMYLCASSSRDTLNYGYTFGSGTRLTVV.

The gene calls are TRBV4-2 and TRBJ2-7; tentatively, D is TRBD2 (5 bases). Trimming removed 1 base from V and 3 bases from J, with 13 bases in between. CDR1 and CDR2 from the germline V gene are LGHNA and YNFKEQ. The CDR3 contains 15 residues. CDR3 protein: CASSQAVDWSYEQYF. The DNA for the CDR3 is TGTGCCAGCAGCCAAGCCGTGGACTGGAGCTACGAGCAGTACTTC.

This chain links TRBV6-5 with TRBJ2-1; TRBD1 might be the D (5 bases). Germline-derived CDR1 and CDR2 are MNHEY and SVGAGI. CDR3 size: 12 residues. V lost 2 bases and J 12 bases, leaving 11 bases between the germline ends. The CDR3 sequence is CASSYRGSGQFF. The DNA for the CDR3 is TGTGCCAGCAGTTACAGGGGTTCAGGGCAGTTCTTC.

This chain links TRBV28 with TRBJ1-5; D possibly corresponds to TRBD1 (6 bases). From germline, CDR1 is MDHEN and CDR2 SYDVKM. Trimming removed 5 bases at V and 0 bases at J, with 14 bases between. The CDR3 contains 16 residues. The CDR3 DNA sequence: TGTGCCAGCAGTACGGTCCAGGGGATTAGCAATCAGCCCCAGCATTTT. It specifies CASSTVQGISNQPQHF.

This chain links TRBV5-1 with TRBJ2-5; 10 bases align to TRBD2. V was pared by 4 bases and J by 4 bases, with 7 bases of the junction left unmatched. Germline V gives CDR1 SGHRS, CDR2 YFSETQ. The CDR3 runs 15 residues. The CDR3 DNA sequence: TGCGCCAGCAGCACCGCCGGGACTAGCGCAGAGACCCAGTACTTC. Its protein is CASSTAGTSAETQYF.

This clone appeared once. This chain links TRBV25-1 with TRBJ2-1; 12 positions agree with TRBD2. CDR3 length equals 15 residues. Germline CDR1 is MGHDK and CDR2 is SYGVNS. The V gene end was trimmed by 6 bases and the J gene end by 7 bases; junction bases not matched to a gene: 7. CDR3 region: CASSETSGSGNEQFF. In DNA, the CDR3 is TGTGCCAGCAGCGAGACTAGCGGGAGTGGAAATGAGCAGTTCTTC.

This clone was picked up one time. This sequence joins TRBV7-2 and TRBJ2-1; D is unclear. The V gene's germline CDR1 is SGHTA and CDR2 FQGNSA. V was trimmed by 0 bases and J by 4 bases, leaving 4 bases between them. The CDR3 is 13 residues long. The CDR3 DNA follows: TGTGCCAGCAGCTTAGCCCCATACAATGAGCAGTTCTTC. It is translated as CASSLAPYNEQFF.

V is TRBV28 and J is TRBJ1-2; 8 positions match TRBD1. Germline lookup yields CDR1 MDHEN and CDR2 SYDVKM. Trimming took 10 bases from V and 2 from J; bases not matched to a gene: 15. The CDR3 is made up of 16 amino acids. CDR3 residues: CATLRGQLAANYGYTF. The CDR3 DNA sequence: TGTGCCACCCTCAGGGGGCAGTTGGCGGCAAACTATGGCTACACCTTC.

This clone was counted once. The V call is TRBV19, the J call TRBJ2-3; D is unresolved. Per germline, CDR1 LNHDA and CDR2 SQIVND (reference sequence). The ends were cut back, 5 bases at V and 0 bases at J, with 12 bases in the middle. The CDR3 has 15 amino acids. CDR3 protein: CASSASLHSTDTQYF. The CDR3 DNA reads TGTGCCAGTAGTGCCTCCTTACATAGCACAGATACGCAGTATTTT.

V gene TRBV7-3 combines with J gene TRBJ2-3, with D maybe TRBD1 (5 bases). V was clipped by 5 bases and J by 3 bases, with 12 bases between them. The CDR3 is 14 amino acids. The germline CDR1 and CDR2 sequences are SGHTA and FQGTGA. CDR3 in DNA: TGTGCCAGCAGCCCAATAGGGGATACAGATACGCAGTATTTT. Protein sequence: CASSPIGDTDTQYF.

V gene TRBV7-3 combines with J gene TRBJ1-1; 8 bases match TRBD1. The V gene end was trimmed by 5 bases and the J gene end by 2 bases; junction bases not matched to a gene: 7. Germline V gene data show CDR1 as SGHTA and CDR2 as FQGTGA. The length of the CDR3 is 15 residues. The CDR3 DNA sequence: TGTGCCAGCAGCACCACAGGGGGTGTTAACACTGAAGCTTTCTTT. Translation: CASSTTGGVNTEAFF.